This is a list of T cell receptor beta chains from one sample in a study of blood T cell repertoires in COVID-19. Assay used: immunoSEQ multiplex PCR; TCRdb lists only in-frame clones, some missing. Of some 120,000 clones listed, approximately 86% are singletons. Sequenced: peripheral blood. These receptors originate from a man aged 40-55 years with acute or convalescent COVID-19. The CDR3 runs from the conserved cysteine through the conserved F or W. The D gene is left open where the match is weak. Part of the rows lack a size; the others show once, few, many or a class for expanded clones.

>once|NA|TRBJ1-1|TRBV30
CASLLISNTEAFF
TGTGCCAGCCTTCTGATCTCGAACACTGAAGCTTTCTTT
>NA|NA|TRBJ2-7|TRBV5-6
CASSPLQGYEQYF
TGTGCCAGCAGCCCACTACAGGGTTACGAGCAGTACTTC
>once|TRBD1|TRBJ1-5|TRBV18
CASSPDRESQPQHF
TGTGCCAGCTCCCCGGACAGGGAGTCTCAGCCCCAGCATTTT
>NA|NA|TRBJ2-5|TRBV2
CASRRDTPYGTQYF
TGTGCCAGCAGACGGGACACTCCATATGGGACCCAGTACTTC
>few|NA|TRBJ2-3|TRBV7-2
CASSLVATDTDTQYF
TGTGCCAGCAGCTTAGTAGCGACTGACACAGATACGCAGTATTTT
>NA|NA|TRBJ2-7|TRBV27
CASSLSPGGHSYEQYF
TGTGCCAGCAGTTTAAGCCCCGGCGGACACTCCTACGAGCAGTACTTC
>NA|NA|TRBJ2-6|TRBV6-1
CASSEGQVFSGANVLTF
TGTGCCAGCAGTGAAGGACAGGTCTTCTCTGGGGCCAACGTCCTGACTTTC
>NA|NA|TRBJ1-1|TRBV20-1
CSAYRTEAFF
TGCAGTGCGTACAGGACTGAAGCTTTCTTT
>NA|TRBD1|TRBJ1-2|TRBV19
CASSTRTGGATDYGYTF
TGTGCCAGTAGTACCCGTACAGGGGGCGCAACAGACTATGGCTACACCTTC
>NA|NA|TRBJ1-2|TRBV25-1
CASSEREGGSYGYTF
TGTGCCAGCAGTGAAAGGGAGGGAGGATCTTATGGCTACACCTTC
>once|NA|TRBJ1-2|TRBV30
CAWSAGQYGYTF
TGTGCCTGGAGTGCCGGACAGTATGGCTACACCTTC
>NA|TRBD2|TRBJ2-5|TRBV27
CASSPSGSRRETQYF
TGTGCCAGCAGTCCTAGCGGGAGCCGGAGAGAGACCCAGTACTTC
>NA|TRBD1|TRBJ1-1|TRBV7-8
CASSARTGGTEAFF
TGTGCCAGCAGCGCGCGGACAGGGGGAACTGAAGCTTTCTTT
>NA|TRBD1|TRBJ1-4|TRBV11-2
CASNHRQGPGEKLFF
TGTGCCAGCAACCACCGACAGGGTCCCGGGGAAAAACTGTTTTTT
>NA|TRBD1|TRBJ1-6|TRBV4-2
CASSQAGTGVSPLHF
TGTGCCAGCAGCCAGGCCGGGACAGGGGTTTCACCCCTCCACTTT
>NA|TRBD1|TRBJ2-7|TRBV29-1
CSVERWSGGGEQYF
TGCAGCGTTGAAAGGTGGTCAGGGGGTGGCGAGCAGTACTTC
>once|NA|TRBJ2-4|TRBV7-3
CASSLSPVGGNIQYF
TGTGCCAGCAGCTTATCCCCGGTGGGCGGGAACATTCAGTACTTC
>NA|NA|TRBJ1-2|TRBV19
CASSPTGGWNYGYTF
TGTGCCAGTAGTCCCACGGGGGGCTGGAACTATGGCTACACCTTC
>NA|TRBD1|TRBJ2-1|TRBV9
CASSATGGWNEQFF
TGTGCCAGCAGCGCGACAGGGGGCTGGAATGAGCAGTTCTTC
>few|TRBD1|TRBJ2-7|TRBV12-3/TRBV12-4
CASSSTQGTEQYF
TGTGCCAGCAGCTCCACACAGGGGACCGAGCAGTACTTC
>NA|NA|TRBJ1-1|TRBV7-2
CASSRGQMGPMNTEAFF
TGTGCCAGCAGCCGCGGACAGATGGGGCCCATGAACACTGAAGCTTTCTTT
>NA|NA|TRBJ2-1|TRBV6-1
CASSERVGSHSYNEQFF
TGTGCCAGCAGTGAAAGGGTCGGGAGTCACTCCTACAATGAGCAGTTCTTC
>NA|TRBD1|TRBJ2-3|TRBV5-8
CASRRPGQGTDTQYF
TGTGCCAGCAGGCGGCCGGGACAGGGGACAGATACGCAGTATTTT
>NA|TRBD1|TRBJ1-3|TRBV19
CASQTGGTDTIYF
TGTGCCAGTCAGACAGGGGGCACGGACACCATATATTTT
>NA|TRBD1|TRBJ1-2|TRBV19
CASSIPRTGTPYGYTF
TGTGCCAGTAGTATACCCCGGACAGGAACGCCCTATGGCTACACCTTC
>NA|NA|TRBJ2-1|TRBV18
CASSPLDRHSSYNEQFF
TGTGCCAGCTCACCACTAGACAGGCATAGCTCCTACAATGAGCAGTTCTTC
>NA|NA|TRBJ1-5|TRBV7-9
CASSFTGSLEPQHF
TGTGCCAGCAGCTTTACAGGGTCTTTAGAGCCCCAGCATTTT
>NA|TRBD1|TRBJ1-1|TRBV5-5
CASSPRGLREAFF
TGTGCCAGCTCTCCCAGGGGGCTCCGTGAAGCTTTCTTT
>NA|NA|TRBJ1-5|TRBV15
CATSRERVPGGNQPQHF
TGTGCCACCAGCAGGGAGAGGGTCCCTGGGGGCAATCAGCCCCAGCATTTT
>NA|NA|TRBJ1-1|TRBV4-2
CASSLRRADEAFF
TGTGCCAGCAGCCTCCGTAGAGCGGATGAAGCTTTCTTT
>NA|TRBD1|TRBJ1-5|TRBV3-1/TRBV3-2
CASSFSGGEQPQHF
TGTGCCAGCAGCTTCTCAGGGGGCGAACAGCCCCAGCATTTT
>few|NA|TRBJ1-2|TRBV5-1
CASSLGTVYGYTF
TGCGCCAGCAGCTTGGGTACAGTATATGGCTACACCTTC
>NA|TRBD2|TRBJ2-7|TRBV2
CASSEGRGLAGVYEQYF
TGTGCCAGCAGTGAAGGAAGGGGACTAGCGGGAGTCTACGAGCAGTACTTC
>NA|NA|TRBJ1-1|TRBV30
CAWSVGTTNTEAFF
TGTGCCTGGAGTGTCGGGACAACGAACACTGAAGCTTTCTTT
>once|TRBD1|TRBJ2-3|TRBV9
CASSKTGADTQYF
TGTGCCAGCAGCAAAACAGGGGCAGATACGCAGTATTTT
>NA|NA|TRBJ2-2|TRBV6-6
CASSTGSLTRELFF
TGTGCCAGCAGCACGGGGTCCCTAACGCGGGAGCTGTTTTTT
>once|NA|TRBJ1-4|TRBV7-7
CASSGEDEKLFF
TGTGCCAGCAGCGGTGAGGATGAAAAACTGTTTTTT
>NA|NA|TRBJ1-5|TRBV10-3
CAAGINQPQHF
TGTGCCGCAGGGATAAATCAGCCCCAGCATTTT
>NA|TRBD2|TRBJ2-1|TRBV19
CASSASGRGGGEQFF
TGTGCCAGTAGTGCTAGCGGGAGGGGCGGTGGTGAGCAGTTCTTC
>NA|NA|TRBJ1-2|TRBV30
CAWWGRVYGYTF
TGTGCCTGGTGGGGCCGAGTTTATGGCTACACCTTC
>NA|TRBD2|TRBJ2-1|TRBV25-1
CASSELAGGPGSEQFF
TGTGCCAGCAGTGAATTAGCGGGGGGGCCTGGTAGTGAGCAGTTCTTC
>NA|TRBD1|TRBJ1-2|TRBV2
CASSEPGGYYGYTF
TGTGCCAGCAGTGAACCAGGGGGGTACTATGGCTACACCTTC
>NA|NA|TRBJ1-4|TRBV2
CASSEQGFGEKLFF
TGTGCCAGCAGTGAACAGGGGTTTGGTGAAAAACTGTTTTTT
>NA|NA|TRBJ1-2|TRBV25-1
CASSGGAGNYGYTF
TGTGCCAGCAGCGGAGGGGCAGGGAACTATGGCTACACCTTC
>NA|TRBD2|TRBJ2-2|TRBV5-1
CASSLGLAGYTGELFF
TGCGCCAGCAGCTTGGGGCTAGCGGGGTACACCGGGGAGCTGTTTTTT
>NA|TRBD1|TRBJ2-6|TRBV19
CASSLLRTGTGANVLTF
TGTGCCAGTAGTCTCCTCAGGACAGGGACAGGGGCCAACGTCCTGACTTTC
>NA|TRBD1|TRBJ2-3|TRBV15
CATSRGTGTSTDTQYF
TGTGCCACCAGCAGGGGGACAGGTACTAGCACAGATACGCAGTATTTT
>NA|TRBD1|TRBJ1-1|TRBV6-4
CASSVDRGNTEAFF
TGTGCCAGCAGTGTAGACAGGGGGAACACTGAAGCTTTCTTT
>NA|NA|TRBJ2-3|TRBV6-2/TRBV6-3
CASSYPGSLTDTQYF
TGTGCCAGCAGTTACCCGGGGTCACTCACAGATACGCAGTATTTT
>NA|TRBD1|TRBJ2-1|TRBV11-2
CASSLAPGTGNEQFF
TGTGCCAGCAGCTTAGCGCCAGGGACAGGCAATGAGCAGTTCTTC
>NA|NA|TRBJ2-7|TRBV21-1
CAIVLGHSTGTRGVMSFYEQYF
TGTGCCATCGTGTTGGGACACTCCACCGGGACTAGAGGCGTTATGTCTTTCTACGAGCAGTACTTC
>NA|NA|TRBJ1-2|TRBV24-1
CATSYRLDSGRYGYTF
TGTGCCACCAGCTACAGATTGGACTCTGGGCGCTATGGCTACACCTTC
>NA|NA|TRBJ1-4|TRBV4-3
CASSQVQDWHEKLFF
TGCGCCAGCAGCCAAGTTCAGGACTGGCATGAAAAACTGTTTTTT
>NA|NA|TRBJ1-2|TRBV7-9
CASRTGPGDGNYGYTF
TGTGCCAGCAGAACAGGCCCGGGTGACGGTAACTATGGCTACACCTTC
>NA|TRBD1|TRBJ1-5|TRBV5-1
CASSPGQPGQPQHF
TGCGCCAGCAGCCCGGGACAGCCAGGGCAGCCCCAGCATTTT
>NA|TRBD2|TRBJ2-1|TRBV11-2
CASSAGGSGGGLYNEQFF
TGTGCCAGCAGCGCCGGCGGTAGCGGGGGGGGCTTATACAATGAGCAGTTCTTC
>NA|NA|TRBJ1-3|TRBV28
CASSSRVGGNTIYF
TGTGCCAGCAGCTCCAGGGTGGGTGGAAACACCATATATTTT
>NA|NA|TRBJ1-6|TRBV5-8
CASRKTGFLSPLHF
TGTGCCAGCAGAAAAACAGGGTTTCTCTCACCCCTCCACTTT
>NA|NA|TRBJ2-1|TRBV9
CASSVGWGGQGNEQFF
TGTGCCAGCAGCGTTGGATGGGGGGGCCAGGGGAATGAGCAGTTCTTC